The clone carrying this T cell receptor (beta chain) came up many times. Its antigen is still unknown. This entry is derived from a study of CD8 T cells in ankylosing spondylitis. Germline values: CDR1 KGHSH, CDR2 LQKENI. The CDR3 extends over 16 amino acids. The J segment lost 2 bases and the V segment lost 3 bases, leaving 9 bases of the junction unmatched. Study-wide results and caveats: Characteristic of ankylosing spondylitis blood, it appeared, was a TCR beta motif comprising several highly homologous variants. Earlier work had already found some motif variants in reactive arthritis synovial fluid and blood. The study looked at matched synovial fluid samples from ankylosing spondylitis patients. Disease-linked clones were reported to be significantly enriched there.

TCRdb itself ran the 5' RACE reads through MiXCR, one entry per CDR3 protein. The sample shows about 140,000 distinct CDR3 sequences, roughly 11% of them seen only once. The sample comprised blood, either unsorted or a sorted T cell fraction (not recorded which). This clonotype originated in a female donor with ankylosing spondylitis or in good health (not recorded which). J is TRBJ2-7 and V is TRBV18; 8 nucleotides line up with TRBD1. CDR3 sequence reads: CASSPSGGISPYEQYF. The CDR3 DNA follows: TGTGCCAGCTCACCCTCAGGGGGCATCTCCCCCTACGAGCAGTACTTC.